This T cell receptor (beta chain) was sequenced in a study of blood T cell repertoires in COVID-19. Per the germline V gene, CDR1 is MNHEY and CDR2 is SVGAGI. V lost 10 bases, J lost 6 bases, and 18 bases lay in between. The CDR3 is 14 residues long. The method was immunoSEQ multiplex PCR; TCRdb's version includes in-frame clones alone and lacks a portion of them. The table records about 110,000 clones, approximately 90% of them present only once. What was sequenced was peripheral blood. V is TRBV6-5 and J is TRBJ2-2, with D maybe TRBD1 (6 bases). The sequence derives from a woman between 45 and 60 years old with acute or convalescent COVID-19. DNA of the CDR3: TGTGCCACCCGGGGTCAGGGGCGTTCCGGGGAGCTGTTTTTT. Its translation is CATRGQGRSGELFF.